This T cell receptor (beta chain) was sequenced during a study of memory CD4+ T cells and cytomegalovirus serostatus. Study results and caveats: Suggested: most of the CMV-linked TCR signature lies in CD4+ memory cells. Repertoires predicted CMV serostatus with median bootstrapped AUC of about 0.95.

The repertoire was sequenced with immunoSEQ multiplex PCR; TCRdb's copy has only in-frame clones and lacks some. The sample records 70,000 to 95,000 clones, 80% being singletons. Single viable CD3+CD4+CD8-CD45RO+ cells were sorted as the memory CD4+ T cells. CD4+ T cells were isolated by positive magnetic selection. About this clone itself: What it recognizes is unknown.

This sequence originates from an adult in good health and CMV-seronegative. The sample taken for sequencing was memory CD4+ T cells from blood.

CDR3 DNA: TGTGCCAGCAGCAGATCCTACAGGGCTGACACCGGGGAGCTGTTTTTT. Translated, it gives CASSRSYRADTGELFF. The J gene is TRBJ2-2, the V gene TRBV25-1; a possible D gene is TRBD1 (6 bases). Germline V gene sequence: CDR1 MGHDK, CDR2 SYGVNS. Trimming pared 6 bases from V and 3 bases from J, leaving 17 bases between. This CDR3 spans 16 amino acids.